The rows below give T cell receptor beta chains drawn from one sample of a study of identical twins. MiXCR, run by TCRdb on the 5' RACE reads, gives a single entry per CDR3 protein. The sample holds about 520,000 distinct CDR3 sequences; 20% to 25% are singletons and the top ten take roughly 0.9%. The data also belong to a second study, concerning T cells expressing NK-cell markers.

The sample consisted of CD4+ T cells sorted from blood. These receptors came from a woman aged 18-29 years in good health. The CDR3 runs from the conserved cysteine through the conserved F or W. Fields, in order: D gene, clone size, V gene, J gene, CDR3 protein, CDR3 DNA. D genes are given only for firm matches. Clone size, where shown, is once, few, many, or a class for clones that have expanded.

D: NA
size: NA
V: TRBV15
J: TRBJ2-3
CDR3: CATSRAAHLFSTDTQYF
DNA: TGTGCCACCAGCAGGGCAGCCCATTTATTTAGCACAGATACGCAGTATTTT

D: NA
size: few
V: TRBV7-9
J: TRBJ1-1
CDR3: CASTQGGLVTEAFF
DNA: TGTGCCAGCACCCAAGGGGGGCTCGTAACTGAAGCTTTCTTT

D: NA
size: NA
V: TRBV5-4
J: TRBJ2-1
CDR3: CASSLLASDEQFF
DNA: TGTGCCAGCAGCTTATTGGCGAGCGATGAGCAGTTCTTC

D: NA
size: few
V: TRBV18
J: TRBJ1-4
CDR3: CASFLLPGTNEKLFF
DNA: TGTGCCAGCTTCCTTTTACCGGGAACTAATGAAAAACTGTTTTTT

D: TRBD1
size: few
V: TRBV5-1
J: TRBJ2-5
CDR3: CASSFQGTGFQETQYF
DNA: TGCGCCAGCAGCTTTCAGGGGACAGGGTTCCAAGAGACCCAGTACTTC

D: TRBD2
size: NA
V: TRBV20-1
J: TRBJ2-1
CDR3: CSVRLAGDAAYNEQFF
DNA: TGCAGTGTAAGACTAGCGGGAGATGCCGCGTACAATGAGCAGTTCTTC

D: TRBD2
size: many
V: TRBV20-1
J: TRBJ2-3
CDR3: CSATLAGATDTQYF
DNA: TGCAGTGCTACACTAGCGGGGGCCACAGATACGCAGTATTTT

D: TRBD2
size: NA
V: TRBV6-2/TRBV6-3
J: TRBJ2-3
CDR3: CASSSYSPGLAGGRADTQYF
DNA: TGTGCCAGCAGTTCCTACTCTCCGGGACTAGCGGGGGGGCGGGCAGATACGCAGTATTTT

D: TRBD2
size: NA
V: TRBV25-1
J: TRBJ2-3
CDR3: CASSTLAPVDTQYF
DNA: TGTGCCAGCAGTACACTAGCGCCCGTGGATACGCAGTATTTT

D: NA
size: few
V: TRBV20-1
J: TRBJ2-5
CDR3: CSARRTGKETQYF
DNA: TGCAGTGCTAGAAGGACGGGAAAAGAGACCCAGTACTTC

D: NA
size: NA
V: TRBV18
J: TRBJ2-3
CDR3: CASSQHRVADTQYF
DNA: TGTGCCAGCTCGCAACACAGGGTTGCAGATACGCAGTATTTT

D: NA
size: NA
V: TRBV7-9
J: TRBJ2-3
CDR3: CASSRGWDTDTQYF
DNA: TGTGCCAGCAGCCGGGGGTGGGACACAGATACGCAGTATTTT

D: TRBD2
size: few
V: TRBV6-2/TRBV6-3
J: TRBJ2-5
CDR3: CASSSGSGGTNGRTQYF
DNA: TGTGCCAGCAGTTCGGGTAGCGGGGGGACAAACGGGCGGACCCAGTACTTC

D: NA
size: few
V: TRBV15
J: TRBJ2-3
CDR3: CATAIPGADTQYF
DNA: TGTGCCACCGCCATCCCCGGTGCAGATACGCAGTATTTT

D: NA
size: NA
V: TRBV4-1
J: TRBJ2-7
CDR3: CASSQASGSISYEQYF
DNA: TGCGCCAGCAGCCAAGCCTCGGGGTCAATCTCCTACGAGCAGTACTTC

D: TRBD2
size: NA
V: TRBV20-1
J: TRBJ2-7
CDR3: CSANPGLARYEQYF
DNA: TGCAGTGCTAATCCGGGACTAGCGAGGTACGAGCAGTACTTC

D: TRBD2
size: NA
V: TRBV7-6
J: TRBJ2-1
CDR3: CASSPTSDLSYNEQFF
DNA: TGTGCCAGCAGCCCGACTAGCGATCTCTCCTACAATGAGCAGTTCTTC

D: NA
size: few
V: TRBV5-1
J: TRBJ2-7
CDR3: CASANTYEQYF
DNA: TGCGCCAGCGCTAACACCTACGAGCAGTACTTC

D: NA
size: NA
V: TRBV12-3/TRBV12-4
J: TRBJ2-1
CDR3: CASTHQGGTYNEQFF
DNA: TGTGCCAGCACCCACCAAGGGGGAACCTACAATGAGCAGTTCTTC

D: TRBD1
size: NA
V: TRBV28
J: TRBJ1-1
CDR3: CASSLPGQANTEAFF
DNA: TGTGCCAGCAGCCTACCCGGACAGGCGAACACTGAAGCTTTCTTT

D: NA
size: NA
V: TRBV9
J: TRBJ2-3
CDR3: CASNRWASTDTQYF
DNA: TGTGCCAGCAACCGGTGGGCTAGCACAGATACGCAGTATTTT

D: TRBD1
size: NA
V: TRBV27
J: TRBJ2-2
CDR3: CASRPGTGDYGELFF
DNA: TGTGCCAGCAGACCCGGGACAGGAGACTACGGGGAGCTGTTTTTT

D: NA
size: few
V: TRBV20-1
J: TRBJ1-2
CDR3: CSATTRTNYGYTF
DNA: TGCAGTGCTACGACTAGGACTAACTATGGCTACACCTTC

D: NA
size: few
V: TRBV4-3
J: TRBJ1-2
CDR3: CASSQDLWGDRTKYGYTF
DNA: TGCGCCAGCAGCCAAGATTTATGGGGTGACCGCACGAAATATGGCTACACCTTC

D: NA
size: NA
V: TRBV29-1
J: TRBJ2-1
CDR3: CSVTLAGGGEQFF
DNA: TGCAGCGTTACCCTAGCCGGAGGGGGCGAGCAGTTCTTC

D: TRBD2
size: NA
V: TRBV18
J: TRBJ2-5
CDR3: CASSPTSGSKGTQYF
DNA: TGTGCCAGCTCACCCACTAGCGGGAGTAAGGGGACCCAGTACTTC

D: TRBD2
size: NA
V: TRBV20-1
J: TRBJ2-7
CDR3: CSELASGSSEQYF
DNA: TGCAGTGAGTTGGCTAGCGGGAGCTCCGAGCAGTACTTC

D: NA
size: NA
V: TRBV2
J: TRBJ1-1
CDR3: CASIYTVNTEAFF
DNA: TGTGCCAGCATATATACAGTAAACACTGAAGCTTTCTTT

D: NA
size: NA
V: TRBV29-1
J: TRBJ2-1
CDR3: CSVDEWILGKAANEQFF
DNA: TGCAGCGTTGACGAGTGGATTCTTGGCAAGGCTGCCAATGAGCAGTTCTTC

D: TRBD1
size: many
V: TRBV29-1
J: TRBJ2-5
CDR3: CSVGQGAETQYF
DNA: TGCAGCGTTGGACAGGGGGCGGAGACCCAGTACTTC

D: NA
size: many
V: TRBV5-1
J: TRBJ2-2
CDR3: CASSLIGSGELFF
DNA: TGCGCCAGCAGCTTGATCGGGAGCGGGGAGCTGTTTTTT

D: NA
size: NA
V: TRBV4-3
J: TRBJ2-2
CDR3: CASSQGPPLTGELFF
DNA: TGCGCCAGCAGCCAAGGCCCCCCGTTGACCGGGGAGCTGTTTTTT

D: TRBD2
size: NA
V: TRBV7-2
J: TRBJ2-3
CDR3: CASSLGPGLAGKSSQYF
DNA: TGTGCCAGCAGCTTGGGACCGGGACTAGCGGGGAAGAGTTCGCAGTATTTT

D: TRBD1
size: few
V: TRBV7-2
J: TRBJ2-7
CDR3: CASSIGGTGRVAYEQYF
DNA: TGTGCCAGCAGCATAGGGGGGACAGGGAGGGTAGCCTACGAGCAGTACTTC

D: NA
size: many
V: TRBV20-1
J: TRBJ1-5
CDR3: CSASRGVGQPQHF
DNA: TGCAGTGCTTCTAGGGGGGTAGGCCAGCCCCAGCATTTT

D: TRBD2
size: few
V: TRBV2
J: TRBJ2-7
CDR3: CAFSPPSLYISGGYEQYF
DNA: TGTGCCTTCAGCCCGCCCTCTTTGTACATCAGCGGGGGCTACGAGCAGTACTTC

D: NA
size: few
V: TRBV7-9
J: TRBJ1-1
CDR3: CASSLTLKAFF
DNA: TGTGCCAGCAGCCTAACCTTGAAGGCTTTCTTT

D: NA
size: NA
V: TRBV30
J: TRBJ2-1
CDR3: CAWSGVNEQFF
DNA: TGTGCCTGGAGTGGTGTGAATGAGCAGTTCTTC

D: NA
size: few
V: TRBV19
J: TRBJ2-2
CDR3: CASSIRGSGELFF
DNA: TGTGCCAGTAGTATAAGGGGCTCCGGGGAGCTGTTTTTT

D: NA
size: NA
V: TRBV12-3/TRBV12-4
J: TRBJ1-1
CDR3: CASSRIRQWNTEAFF
DNA: TGTGCCAGCAGCCGGATCAGACAGTGGAACACTGAAGCTTTCTTT

D: NA
size: NA
V: TRBV7-2
J: TRBJ1-1
CDR3: CASSLETGKGPEAFF
DNA: TGTGCCAGCAGCTTAGAGACAGGAAAAGGGCCTGAAGCTTTCTTT

D: NA
size: NA
V: TRBV6-5
J: TRBJ2-1
CDR3: CASSYSPGAAYNEQFF
DNA: TGTGCCAGCAGTTACTCACCGGGGGCGGCCTACAATGAGCAGTTCTTC

D: NA
size: NA
V: TRBV15
J: TRBJ2-5
CDR3: CATSRDRGVETQYF
DNA: TGTGCCACCAGCAGAGACAGGGGAGTTGAGACCCAGTACTTC

D: TRBD2
size: once
V: TRBV5-6
J: TRBJ2-3
CDR3: CASSFYGTSGVDTQYF
DNA: TGTGCCAGCAGCTTTTACGGGACTAGCGGGGTGGATACGCAGTATTTT

D: TRBD2
size: NA
V: TRBV5-1
J: TRBJ2-7
CDR3: CASSLNFITGGPYEQYF
DNA: TGCGCCAGCAGCTTGAACTTTATAACGGGGGGTCCCTACGAGCAGTACTTC

D: TRBD1
size: NA
V: TRBV15
J: TRBJ1-2
CDR3: CATSSQGAGYGYTF
DNA: TGTGCCACCAGCAGCCAGGGGGCGGGCTATGGCTACACCTTC

D: TRBD2
size: many
V: TRBV20-1
J: TRBJ2-2
CDR3: CSATYPPGTSVGELFF
DNA: TGCAGTGCTACATATCCCCCCGGGACTAGCGTTGGGGAGCTGTTTTTT

D: NA
size: NA
V: TRBV2
J: TRBJ2-7
CDR3: CASSPTRAPLEQYF
DNA: TGTGCCAGCAGCCCAACACGGGCACCCCTCGAGCAGTACTTC

D: NA
size: NA
V: TRBV5-1
J: TRBJ2-1
CDR3: CASSSIGGGGTSYNEQFF
DNA: TGCGCCAGCAGCTCAATTGGAGGGGGGGGCACCTCCTACAATGAGCAGTTCTTC

D: NA
size: many
V: TRBV20-1
J: TRBJ2-1
CDR3: CSAKTWTGHSYNEQFF
DNA: TGCAGTGCGAAAACTTGGACGGGACACTCCTACAATGAGCAGTTCTTC

D: NA
size: few
V: TRBV28
J: TRBJ1-2
CDR3: CASSLSSRAWNGYTF
DNA: TGTGCCAGCAGTTTATCTTCCCGGGCCTGGAATGGCTACACCTTC

D: NA
size: NA
V: TRBV6-2/TRBV6-3
J: TRBJ2-1
CDR3: CASSQLTLGRQFF
DNA: TGTGCCAGCAGCCAACTGACTTTGGGGAGGCAGTTCTTC